Detailed here is one TCR beta chain. This clonotype was seen a few times. Its antigen is not yet known. Base quality data are lacking; no much larger clone is found one base away. The data belong to a study of T cell repertoires in cytomegalovirus infection (dated by TCRdb to about 2019). About the investigation overall: Recently identified HLA-C-restricted CMV epitopes, whose presentation resists viral immunomodulation, were targeted by peptide stimulations together with well-studied HLA-B-restricted epitopes. Because public TCR beta signatures pointed to carriage of CMV infection together with the matching HLA type, the HLA type of each donor mattered for the analysis. Summary of the overall study and its limitations: The ex vivo response was dominated by HLA-C-restricted CMV-specific TCR beta clonotypes, which also provided the single most frequent clonotype in two of eight donors. Carriers of CMV infection plus the relevant HLA type were discriminated by the cumulative frequency of public TCR beta family members in the study cohort and in an independent roughly 320-donor cohort.

TCRdb shows the sequencer as Illumina HiSeq 1500. Using fastp at Q25 and MiXCR, TCRdb reprocessed the public reads and kept productive beta chains. Here each entry gathers all rows of one CDR3 protein and keeps the most common genes and DNA. This sample holds 150,000 or so distinct CDR3 sequences; roughly 20% were observed only once. The top ten clonotypes cover under 30% of the sample. In light of the paper, this sample's treatment or condition label describes: in vitro stimulation with specific CMV peptide epitopes to enrich CMV-specific T cells. V is pared back by 8 bases and J by 5 bases, with 9 bases lying between the germline termini. The CDR3 runs 11 residues from the cysteine to the phenylalanine. Just CDR3 DNA is preserved here, 33 bases in frame from base 1. CDR1 MNHNS and CDR2 SASEGT are derived from the germline V gene.

The sequence came from a human donor in good health (CMV status not recorded). Some clones in this sample may be carry-over from other donors' samples. This specimen consisted of CD8+ T cells from cultured PBMCs, obtained from culture after CMV antigen stimulation. The chain uses TRBV6-1 and TRBJ2-5; the D gene assignment is ambiguous. The CDR3 sequence is CASRAVETQYF. Here is the DNA: TGTGCCAGCCGGGCAGTGGAGACCCAGTACTTC.